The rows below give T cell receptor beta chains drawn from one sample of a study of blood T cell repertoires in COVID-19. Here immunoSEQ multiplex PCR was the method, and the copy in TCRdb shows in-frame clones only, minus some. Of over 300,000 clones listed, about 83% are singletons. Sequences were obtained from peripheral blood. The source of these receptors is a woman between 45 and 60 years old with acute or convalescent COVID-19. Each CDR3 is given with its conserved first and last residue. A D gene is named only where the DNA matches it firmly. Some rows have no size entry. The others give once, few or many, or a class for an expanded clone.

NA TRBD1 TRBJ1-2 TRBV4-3 TGCGCCAGCAGCCCCCGGGACAGGGGGCTCGGCTACACCTTC CASSPRDRGLGYTF
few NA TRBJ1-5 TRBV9 TGTGCCAGCAGCGTAGATAATAGCAATCAGCCCCAGCATTTT CASSVDNSNQPQHF
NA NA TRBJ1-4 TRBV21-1 TGTGCCAGCAGCCGACGGACAGGGGGGGCAGAAAAACTGTTTTTT CASSRRTGGAEKLFF
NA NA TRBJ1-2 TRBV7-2 TGTGCCAGCAGCTTAGAGGGGGGCTACACCTTC CASSLEGGYTF
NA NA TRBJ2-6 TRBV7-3 TGTGCCAGCAGCTTAACTATCGGGGCCAACGTCCTGACTTTC CASSLTIGANVLTF
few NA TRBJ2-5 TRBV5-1 TGCGCCAGCTCTTCACAAGGGCAGGGCCAAGAGACCCAGTACTTC CASSSQGQGQETQYF
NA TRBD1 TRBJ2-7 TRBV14 TGTGCCAGCAGGGGACAGACGTCCTACGAGCAGTACTTC CASRGQTSYEQYF
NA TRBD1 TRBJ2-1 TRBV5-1 TGCGCCAGCAGCTTGGCAACCGGGACAGGAAGATACAATGAGCAGTTCTTC CASSLATGTGRYNEQFF
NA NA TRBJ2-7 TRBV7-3 TGTGCCAGCAGCGCTTCTGGGGCCGGAGGGACCTACGAGCAGTACTTC CASSASGAGGTYEQYF
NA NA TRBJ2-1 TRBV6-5 TGTGCCAGCAGTTACCCCGGGACAGCGGGCAATGAGCAGTTCTTC CASSYPGTAGNEQFF
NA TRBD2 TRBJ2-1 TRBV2 TGTGCCAGCAGTGATGGGACTAGCGGCTACAATGAGCAGTTCTTC CASSDGTSGYNEQFF
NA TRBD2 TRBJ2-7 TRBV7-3 TGTGCCAGCAGCTTATCACTAGCGCCCACCTACGAGCAGTACTTC CASSLSLAPTYEQYF
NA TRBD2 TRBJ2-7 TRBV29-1 TGCAGCGTTGCCGTACTGGGGAGGGAGTACTTC CSVAVLGREYF
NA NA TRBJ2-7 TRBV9 TGTGCCAGCAGCGTCCACAGGGGGGGCGAGCAGTACTTC CASSVHRGGEQYF
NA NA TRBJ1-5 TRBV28 TGTGCCAGCCTAGGGGGGGTCGATCAGCCCCAGCATTTT CASLGGVDQPQHF
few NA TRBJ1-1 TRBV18 TGTGCCAGCTCAACCCGAGGCCCAGCCATGAACACTGAAGCTTTCTTT CASSTRGPAMNTEAFF
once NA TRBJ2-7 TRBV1 TGCACCAGCAGCCAATCGCTGGAGTTCGGGTCCTACGAGCAGTACTTC CTSSQSLEFGSYEQYF
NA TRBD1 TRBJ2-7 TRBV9 TGTGCCAGCAGCGTAATCCCTGGACAGGGCTCCGAGCAGTACTTC CASSVIPGQGSEQYF
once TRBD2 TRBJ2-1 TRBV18 TGTGCCAGCTCACCACCTCCTAGCGGGGTATACAATGAGCAGTTCTTC CASSPPPSGVYNEQFF
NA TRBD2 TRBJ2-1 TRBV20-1 TGCAGTGCTAGTAGGGCTAGCGGGAGGGATGAGCAGTTCTTC CSASRASGRDEQFF
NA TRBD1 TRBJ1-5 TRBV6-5 TGTGCCAGCAGTTACTCCGACAGGGGGGGTCAGCCCCAGCATTTT CASSYSDRGGQPQHF
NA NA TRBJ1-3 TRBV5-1 TGCGCCAGCAGCCACACAGGTGATGCTGGAAACACCATATATTTT CASSHTGDAGNTIYF
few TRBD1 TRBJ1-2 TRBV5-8 TGTGCCAGCAGCTTGACAGGGGGTAACTATGGCTACACCTTC CASSLTGGNYGYTF
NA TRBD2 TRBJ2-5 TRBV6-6 TGTGCCAGCAGTTACTGGCGGGAGGGTCAAGAGACCCAGTACTTC CASSYWREGQETQYF
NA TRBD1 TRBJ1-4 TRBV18 TGTGCCAGCTCCCCCGGACAGGGAAATGAAAAACTGTTTTTT CASSPGQGNEKLFF
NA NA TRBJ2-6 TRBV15 TGTGCCACCAGCAGAGCCCATCCTGGGGCCAACGTCCTGACTTTC CATSRAHPGANVLTF
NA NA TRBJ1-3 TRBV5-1 TGCGCCAGCAGCTCCCAGGGTCGGCCAGGAAACACCATATATTTT CASSSQGRPGNTIYF
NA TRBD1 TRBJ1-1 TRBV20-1 TGCAGTGCTAGTAACCCGACAGGGGTAGACACTGAAGCTTTCTTT CSASNPTGVDTEAFF
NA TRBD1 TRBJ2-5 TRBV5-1 TGCGCCAGCAGCCCGACAGGGGACAGTGGGGAGACCCAGTACTTC CASSPTGDSGETQYF
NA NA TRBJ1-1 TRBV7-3 TGTGCCAGCAGCTTACGGGGATTCAACACTGAAGCTTTCTTT CASSLRGFNTEAFF
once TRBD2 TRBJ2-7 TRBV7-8 TGTGCCAGCAGCTTAAGGGCGGGGACTAGCGGTTCCGAGCAGTACTTC CASSLRAGTSGSEQYF
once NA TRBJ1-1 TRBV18 TGTGCCAGCTCCCGGGAAGGGCACACTGAAGCTTTCTTT CASSREGHTEAFF
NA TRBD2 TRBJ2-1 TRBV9 TGTGCCAGCAGCGTAGCAGGTGGACTAGCGGGAGTGAATGAGCAGTTCTTC CASSVAGGLAGVNEQFF
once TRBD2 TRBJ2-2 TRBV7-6 TGTGCCAGCAGCTTAATGGGGAGGGAGACCGGGGAGCTGTTTTTT CASSLMGRETGELFF
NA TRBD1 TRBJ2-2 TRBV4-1 TGCGCCAGCAGCCTTGGACAGGGGATGAGCACCGGGGAGCTGTTTTTT CASSLGQGMSTGELFF
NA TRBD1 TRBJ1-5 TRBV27 TGTGCCAGCCAGGTGGTGACAGGGGTTCAGCCCCAGCATTTT CASQVVTGVQPQHF
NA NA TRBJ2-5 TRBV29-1 TGCAGCGTTGTAGGGACTGCGCAAGAGACCCAGTACTTC CSVVGTAQETQYF
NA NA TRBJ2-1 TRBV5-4 TGTGCCAGCAGCTTGTATAGTGAGCAGTTCTTC CASSLYSEQFF
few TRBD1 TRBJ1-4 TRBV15 TGTGCCACCAGCAGAGGGTACAGGGGCGGGGAAAAACTGTTTTTT CATSRGYRGGEKLFF
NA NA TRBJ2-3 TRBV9 TGTGCCAGCAGCGTCTCTAGCACTAGCACAGATACGCAGTATTTT CASSVSSTSTDTQYF
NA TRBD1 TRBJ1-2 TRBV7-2 TGTGCCAGCAGCATTGGGACAGGAGCTAACTATGGCTACACCTTC CASSIGTGANYGYTF
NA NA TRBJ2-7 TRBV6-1 TGTGCCAGCAGTGAAGCCCCTCCCGCAGGGGCCTACGAGCAGTACTTC CASSEAPPAGAYEQYF
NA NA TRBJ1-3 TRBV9 TGTGCCAGCAGCGTAGACCCGAACTTCAGGTCTGGAAACACCATATATTTT CASSVDPNFRSGNTIYF
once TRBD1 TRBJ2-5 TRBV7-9 TGTGCCAGCAGCATTGGCCCCACAGGGGGCTTAGAGACCCAGTACTTC CASSIGPTGGLETQYF
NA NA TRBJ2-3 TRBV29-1 TGCAGCGTTGAACCTTTTCAGAGGGATACGCAGTATTTT CSVEPFQRDTQYF
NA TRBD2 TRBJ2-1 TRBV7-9 TGTGCCAGCAGCTTAAGCGGGAACCGCGATGAGCAGTTCTTC CASSLSGNRDEQFF
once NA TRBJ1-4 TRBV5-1 TGCGCCAGCAGCTTGTACAGGGCGAATAATGAAAAACTGTTTTTT CASSLYRANNEKLFF
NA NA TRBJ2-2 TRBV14 TGTGCCAGCAGCCCGGCAGGGGCCGGGGAGCTGTTTTTT CASSPAGAGELFF
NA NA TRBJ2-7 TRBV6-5 TGTGCCAGCCTCCGGGCAGGGGTGGACGAGCAGTACTTC CASLRAGVDEQYF
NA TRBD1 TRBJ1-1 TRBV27 TGTGCCAGCAGTCCCGGACAGGGTGCTGAAGCTTTCTTT CASSPGQGAEAFF